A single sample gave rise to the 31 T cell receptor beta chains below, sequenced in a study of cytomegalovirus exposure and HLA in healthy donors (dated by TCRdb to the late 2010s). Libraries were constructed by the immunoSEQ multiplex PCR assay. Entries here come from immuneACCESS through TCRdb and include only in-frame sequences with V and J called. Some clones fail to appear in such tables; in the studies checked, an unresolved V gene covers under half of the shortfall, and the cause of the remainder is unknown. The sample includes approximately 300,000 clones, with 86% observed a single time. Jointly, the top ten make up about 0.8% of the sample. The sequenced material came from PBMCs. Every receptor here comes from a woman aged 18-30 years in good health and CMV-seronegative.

In nucleotides, the CDR3 is TGTGCCAGCAGTTCCGGACAGCCCCCCAATCAGCCCCAGCATTTT. It specifies CASSSGQPPNQPQHF. V usage is TRBV7-9 and J usage is TRBJ1-5, with D perhaps TRBD1 (6 bases). Germline lookup yields CDR1 SEHNR and CDR2 FQNEAQ (reference sequence). V lost 6 bases to trimming and J lost 3 bases, with 15 bases between them. The CDR3 is 15 residues long.

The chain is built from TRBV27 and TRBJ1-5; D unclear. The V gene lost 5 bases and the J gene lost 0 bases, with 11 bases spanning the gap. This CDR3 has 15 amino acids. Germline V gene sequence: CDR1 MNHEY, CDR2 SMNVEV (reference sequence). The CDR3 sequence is CASSHEGYSNQPQHF. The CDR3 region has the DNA TGTGCCAGCAGTCACGAGGGTTATAGCAATCAGCCCCAGCATTTT.

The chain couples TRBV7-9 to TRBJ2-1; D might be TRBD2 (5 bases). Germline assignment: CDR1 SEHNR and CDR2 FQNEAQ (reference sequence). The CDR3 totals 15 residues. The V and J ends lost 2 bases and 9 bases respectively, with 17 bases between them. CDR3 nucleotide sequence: TGTGCCAGCAGCTTACCTTCTAGCAGCGTCGGTGAGCAGTTCTTC. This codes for CASSLPSSSVGEQFF.

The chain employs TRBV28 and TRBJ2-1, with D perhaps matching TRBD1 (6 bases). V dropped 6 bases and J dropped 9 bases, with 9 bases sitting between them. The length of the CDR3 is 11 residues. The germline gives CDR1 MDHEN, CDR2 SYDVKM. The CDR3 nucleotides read TGTGCCAGCAGCCTAGGGGGTGAGCAGTTCTTC. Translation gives CASSLGGEQFF.

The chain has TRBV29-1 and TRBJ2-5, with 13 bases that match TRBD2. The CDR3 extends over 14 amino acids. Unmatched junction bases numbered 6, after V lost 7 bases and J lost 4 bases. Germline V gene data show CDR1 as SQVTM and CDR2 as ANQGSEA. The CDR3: CSASGLAGAETQYF. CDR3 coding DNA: TGCAGCGCCTCCGGACTAGCGGGAGCAGAGACCCAGTACTTC.

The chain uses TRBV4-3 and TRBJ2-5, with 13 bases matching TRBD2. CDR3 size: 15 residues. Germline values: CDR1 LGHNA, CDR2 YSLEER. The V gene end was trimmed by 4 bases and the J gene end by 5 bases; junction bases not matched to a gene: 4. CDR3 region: CASSRGTSGIETQYF. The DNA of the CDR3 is TGCGCCAGCAGCCGAGGGACTAGCGGGATTGAGACCCAGTACTTC.

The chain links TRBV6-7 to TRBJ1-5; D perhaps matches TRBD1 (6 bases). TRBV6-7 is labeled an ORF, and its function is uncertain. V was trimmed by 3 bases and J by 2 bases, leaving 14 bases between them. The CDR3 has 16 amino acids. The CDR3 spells CASSYWQGPGNQPQHF. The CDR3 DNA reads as TGTGCCAGCAGTTATTGGCAGGGGCCGGGCAATCAGCCCCAGCATTTT.

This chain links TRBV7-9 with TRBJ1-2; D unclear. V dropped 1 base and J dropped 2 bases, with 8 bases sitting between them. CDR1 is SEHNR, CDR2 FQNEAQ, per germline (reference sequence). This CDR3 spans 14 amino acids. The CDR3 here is CASSLVGGNYGYTF. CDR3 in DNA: TGTGCCAGCAGCTTAGTAGGAGGGAACTATGGCTACACCTTC. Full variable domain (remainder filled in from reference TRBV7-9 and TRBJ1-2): DTGVSQNPRHKITKRGQNVTFRCDPISEHNRLYWYRQTLGQGPEFLTYFQNEAQLEKSRLLSDRFSAERPKGSFSTLEIQRTEQGDSAMYLCASSLVGGNYGYTFGSGTRLTVV.

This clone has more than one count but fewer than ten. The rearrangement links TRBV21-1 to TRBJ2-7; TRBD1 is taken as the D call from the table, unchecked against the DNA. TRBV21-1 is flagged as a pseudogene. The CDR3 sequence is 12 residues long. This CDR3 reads CASTRQGREQYF. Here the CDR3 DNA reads TGTGCCAGCACCAGACAGGGTCGGGAGCAGTACTTC.

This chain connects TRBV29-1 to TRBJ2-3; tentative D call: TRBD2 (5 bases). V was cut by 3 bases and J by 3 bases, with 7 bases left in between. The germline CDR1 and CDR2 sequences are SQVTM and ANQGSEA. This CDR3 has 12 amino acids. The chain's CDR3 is CSVEGDTDTQYF. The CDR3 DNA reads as TGCAGCGTTGAGGGAGATACAGATACGCAGTATTTT.

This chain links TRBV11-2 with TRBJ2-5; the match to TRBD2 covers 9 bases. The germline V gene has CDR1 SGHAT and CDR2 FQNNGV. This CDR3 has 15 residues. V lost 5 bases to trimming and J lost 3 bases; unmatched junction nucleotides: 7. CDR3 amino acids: CASSLGTSLEETQYF. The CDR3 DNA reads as TGTGCCAGCAGCCTGGGGACTAGCTTGGAAGAGACCCAGTACTTC.

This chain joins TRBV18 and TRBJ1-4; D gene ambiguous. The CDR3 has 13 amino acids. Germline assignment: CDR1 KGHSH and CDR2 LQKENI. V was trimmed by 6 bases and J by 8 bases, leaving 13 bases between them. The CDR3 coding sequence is TGTGCCAGCTCCAGGAACAGAGAAGAAAAACTGTTTTTT. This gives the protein CASSRNREEKLFF.

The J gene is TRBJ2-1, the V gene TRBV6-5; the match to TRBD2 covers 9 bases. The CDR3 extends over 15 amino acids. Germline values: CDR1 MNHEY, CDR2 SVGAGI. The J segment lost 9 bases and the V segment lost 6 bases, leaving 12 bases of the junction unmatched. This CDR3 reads CASSLIAGEWGEQFF. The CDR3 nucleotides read TGTGCCAGCAGCCTCATAGCGGGAGAATGGGGTGAGCAGTTCTTC.

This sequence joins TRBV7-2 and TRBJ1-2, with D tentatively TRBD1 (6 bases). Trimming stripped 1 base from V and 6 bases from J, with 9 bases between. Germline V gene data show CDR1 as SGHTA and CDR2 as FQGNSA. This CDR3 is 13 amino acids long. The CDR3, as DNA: TGTGCCAGCAGCTTAGGCAGGGGTGATGGCTACACCTTC. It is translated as CASSLGRGDGYTF. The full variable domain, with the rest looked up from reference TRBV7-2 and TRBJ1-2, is GAGVSQSPSNKVTEKGKDVELRCDPISGHTALYWYRQSLGQGLEFLIYFQGNSAPDKSGLPSDRFSAERTGGSVSTLTIQRTQQEDSAVYLCASSLGRGDGYTFGSGTRLTVV.

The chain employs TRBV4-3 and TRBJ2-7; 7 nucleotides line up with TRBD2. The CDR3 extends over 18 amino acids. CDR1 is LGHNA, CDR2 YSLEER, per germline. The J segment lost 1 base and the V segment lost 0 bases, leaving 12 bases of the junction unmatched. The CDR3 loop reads CASSQDLRGGSFSYEQYF. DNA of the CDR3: TGCGCCAGCAGCCAAGATCTGAGGGGAGGGTCTTTTTCCTACGAGCAGTACTTC.

CDR3 nucleotide sequence: TGTGCCACCAGCCCAGGACTAGCGGCAAGCACAGATACGCAGTATTTT. Amino acids: CATSPGLAASTDTQYF. The V gene is TRBV15, the J gene TRBJ2-3, with 10 bases matching TRBD2. After removal of 5 bases from V and 0 bases from J, the junction contained 5 bases not matched to a gene. This CDR3 is built from 16 residues. The germline V gene encodes CDR1 LNHNV and CDR2 YYDKDF (reference sequence).

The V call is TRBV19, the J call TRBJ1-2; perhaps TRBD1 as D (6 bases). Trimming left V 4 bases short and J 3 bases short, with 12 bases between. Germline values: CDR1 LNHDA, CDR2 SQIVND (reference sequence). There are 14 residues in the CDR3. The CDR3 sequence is CASSKRTVDYGYTF. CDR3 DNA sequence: TGTGCCAGTAGTAAGAGGACAGTAGACTATGGCTACACCTTC.

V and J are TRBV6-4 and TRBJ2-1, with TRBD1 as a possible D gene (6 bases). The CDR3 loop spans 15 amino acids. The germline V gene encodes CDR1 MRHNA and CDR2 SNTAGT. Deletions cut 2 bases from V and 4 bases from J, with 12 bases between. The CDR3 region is CASSDPGQLYNEQFF. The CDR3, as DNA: TGTGCCAGCAGTGACCCCGGACAGCTATACAATGAGCAGTTCTTC.

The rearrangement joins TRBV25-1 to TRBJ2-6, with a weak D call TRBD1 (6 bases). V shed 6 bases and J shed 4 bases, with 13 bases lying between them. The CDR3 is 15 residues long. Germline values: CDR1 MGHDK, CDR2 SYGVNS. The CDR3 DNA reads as TGTGCCAGCAGGGAAACAGGGATCGGGGCCAACGTCCTGACTTTC. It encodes CASRETGIGANVLTF.

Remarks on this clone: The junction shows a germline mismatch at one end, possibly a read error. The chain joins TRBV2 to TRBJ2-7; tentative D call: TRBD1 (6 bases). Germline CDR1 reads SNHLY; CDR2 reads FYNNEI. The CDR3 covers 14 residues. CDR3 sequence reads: CASSESEWTAIEDF. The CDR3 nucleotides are TGTGCCAGCAGTGAAAGCGAATGGACAGCCATTGAAGACTTC.

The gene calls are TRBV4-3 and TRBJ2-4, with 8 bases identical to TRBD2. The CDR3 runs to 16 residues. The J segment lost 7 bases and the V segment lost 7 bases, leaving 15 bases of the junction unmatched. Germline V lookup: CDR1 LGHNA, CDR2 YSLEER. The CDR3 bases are TGCGCCAGCACCCCATCTGCGGGGGGCGGGAAGAACATTCAGTACTTC. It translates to CASTPSAGGGKNIQYF.

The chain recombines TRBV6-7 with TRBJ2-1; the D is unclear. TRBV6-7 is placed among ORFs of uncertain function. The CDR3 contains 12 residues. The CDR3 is CPFQTRRHEQFF. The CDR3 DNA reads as TGTCCATTTCAAACAAGGAGACATGAGCAGTTCTTC.

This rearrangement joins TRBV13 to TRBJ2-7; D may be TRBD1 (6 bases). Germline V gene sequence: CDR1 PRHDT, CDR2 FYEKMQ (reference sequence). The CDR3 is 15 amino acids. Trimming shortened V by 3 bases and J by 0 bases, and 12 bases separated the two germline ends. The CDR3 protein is CASSFQGRGSYEQYF. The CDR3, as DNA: TGTGCCAGCAGCTTCCAGGGGAGAGGCTCCTACGAGCAGTACTTC.

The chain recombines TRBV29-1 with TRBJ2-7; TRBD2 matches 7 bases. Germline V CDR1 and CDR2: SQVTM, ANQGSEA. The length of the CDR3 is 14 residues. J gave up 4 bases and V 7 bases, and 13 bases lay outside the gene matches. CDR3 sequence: CSAKGDMGGYEQYF. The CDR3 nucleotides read TGCAGCGCCAAGGGTGACATGGGAGGGTACGAGCAGTACTTC.

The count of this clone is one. CDR3 nucleotide sequence: TGCGCCAGCAGCCAAGAGAGAAGTAGCTCCTACAATGAGCAGTTCTTC. Its translation: CASSQERSSSYNEQFF. The genes are TRBV4-1 and TRBJ2-1; no reliable D call. This CDR3 has 16 amino acids. CDR1 is MGHRA and CDR2 is YSYEKL in the germline V gene. Trimming removed 0 bases at V and 0 bases at J, with 9 bases between.

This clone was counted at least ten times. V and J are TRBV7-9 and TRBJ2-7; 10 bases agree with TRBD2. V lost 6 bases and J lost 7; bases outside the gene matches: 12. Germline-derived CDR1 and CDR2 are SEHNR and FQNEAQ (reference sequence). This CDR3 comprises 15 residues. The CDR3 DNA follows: TGTGCCAGCAGAGGAGCGGGAGGGGCGGTGAGAGAGCAGTACTTC. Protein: CASRGAGGAVREQYF. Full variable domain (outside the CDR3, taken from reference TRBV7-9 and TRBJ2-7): DTGVSQNPRHKITKRGQNVTFRCDPISEHNRLYWYRQTLGQGPEFLTYFQNEAQLEKSRLLSDRFSAERPKGSFSTLEIQRTEQGDSAMYLCASRGAGGAVREQYFGPGTRLTVT.

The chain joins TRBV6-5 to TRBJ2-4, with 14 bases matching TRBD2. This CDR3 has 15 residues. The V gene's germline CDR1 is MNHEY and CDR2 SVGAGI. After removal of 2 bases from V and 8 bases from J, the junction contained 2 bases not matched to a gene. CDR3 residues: CASSYGTSGSYIQYF. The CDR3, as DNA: TGTGCCAGCAGTTACGGGACTAGCGGGAGTTACATTCAGTACTTC.

CDR3 sequence (DNA): TGTGCCAGCAGCTTGGCCCTTGGACTAGCGGGACCTCGGGTGGACGAGCAGTACTTC. Translated: CASSLALGLAGPRVDEQYF. V gene TRBV5-6 combines with J gene TRBJ2-7, with 12 bases fitting TRBD2. This CDR3 comprises 19 residues. Losses at the gene ends were 0 bases for V and 5 bases for J; bases not matched to a gene: 15. CDR1 is SGHDT and CDR2 is YYEEEE in the germline V gene.

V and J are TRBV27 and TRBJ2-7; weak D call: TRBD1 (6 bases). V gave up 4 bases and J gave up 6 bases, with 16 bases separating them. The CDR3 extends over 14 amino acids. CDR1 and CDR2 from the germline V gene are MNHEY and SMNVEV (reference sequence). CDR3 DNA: TGTGCCAGCAGTTGGGCGAGCCGCAGGGGCGAGCAGTACTTC. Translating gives CASSWASRRGEQYF.

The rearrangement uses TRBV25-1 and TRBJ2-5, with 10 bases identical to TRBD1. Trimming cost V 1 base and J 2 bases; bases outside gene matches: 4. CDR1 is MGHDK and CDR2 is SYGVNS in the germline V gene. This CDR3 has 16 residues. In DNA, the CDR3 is TGTGCCAGCAGTGAATTTGGACAGGGGGTTCAAGAGACCCAGTACTTC. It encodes CASSEFGQGVQETQYF.

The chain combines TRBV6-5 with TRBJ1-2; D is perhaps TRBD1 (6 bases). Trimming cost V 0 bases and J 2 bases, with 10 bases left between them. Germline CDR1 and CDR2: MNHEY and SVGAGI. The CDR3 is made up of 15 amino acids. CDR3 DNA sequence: TGTGCCAGCAGTTACTCGGGGGGGCGAAACTATGGCTACACCTTC. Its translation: CASSYSGGRNYGYTF.